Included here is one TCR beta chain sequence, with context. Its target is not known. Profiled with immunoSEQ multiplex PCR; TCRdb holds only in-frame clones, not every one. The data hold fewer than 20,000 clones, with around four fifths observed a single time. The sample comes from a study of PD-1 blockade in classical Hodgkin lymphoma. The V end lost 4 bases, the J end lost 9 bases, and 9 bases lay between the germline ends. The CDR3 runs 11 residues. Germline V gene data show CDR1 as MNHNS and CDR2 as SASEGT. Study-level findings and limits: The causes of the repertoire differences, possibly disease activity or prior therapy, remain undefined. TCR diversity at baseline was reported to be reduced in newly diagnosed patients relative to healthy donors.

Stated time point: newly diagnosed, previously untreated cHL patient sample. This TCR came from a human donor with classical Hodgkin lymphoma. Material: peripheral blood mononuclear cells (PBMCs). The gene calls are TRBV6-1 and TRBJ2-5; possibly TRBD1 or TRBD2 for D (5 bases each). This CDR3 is CASSVGRAQYF. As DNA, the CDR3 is TGTGCCAGCAGTGTGGGACGAGCCCAGTACTTC.